These T cell receptor beta chains were read from a single sample in a study of early T cells in non-severe SARS-CoV-2 infection. TCRdb ran MiXCR on the 5' RACE reads and lists one entry per CDR3 protein. The table includes about 29,000 distinct CDR3 sequences, 4% to 5.5% detected once. Sequenced sample: whole blood. These receptors were obtained from an adult who was a healthcare worker with PCR-confirmed SARS-CoV-2 infection or an uninfected control (not recorded which). CDR3s include the opening cysteine and the closing phenylalanine or tryptophan. D genes are given only for firm matches. Clone size is stated in some rows and not others, as once, few, many or a class when expanded.

clone_size j_call v_call d_call cdr3_aa cdr3_nt
many TRBJ2-1 TRBV11-2 TRBD2 CASSRTSGYNEQFF TGTGCCAGCAGCAGGACTAGCGGATACAATGAGCAGTTCTTC
. TRBJ1-1 TRBV5-5 . CASSLMAVTEAFF TGTGCCAGCAGCCTTATGGCAGTCACTGAAGCTTTCTTT
. TRBJ2-7 TRBV2 . CASSESGFGAYEQYF TGTGCCAGCAGTGAGAGTGGATTTGGCGCGTACGAGCAGTACTTC
few TRBJ2-2 TRBV2 . CASSVWQANTGELFF TGTGCCAGCAGTGTCTGGCAGGCGAACACCGGGGAGCTGTTTTTT
many TRBJ1-3 TRBV6-1 . CASQSGTSGNTIYF TGTGCCAGCCAGTCGGGGACCTCTGGAAACACCATATATTTT
few TRBJ2-3 TRBV7-2 TRBD1 CASSLSGQGADTQYF TGTGCCAGCAGCCTCTCAGGACAGGGGGCAGATACGCAGTATTTT
many TRBJ2-3 TRBV25-1 . CASSGRSGPSTDTQYF TGTGCCAGCTCGGGACGGAGCGGGCCAAGCACAGATACGCAGTATTTT
many TRBJ2-6 TRBV7-6 . CASSTDTRGANVLTF TGTGCCAGCAGCACCGACACGCGGGGGGCCAACGTCCTGACTTTC
. TRBJ2-7 TRBV6-2/TRBV6-3 TRBD1 CASSSPGQGTSYEQYF TGTGCCAGCAGCTCACCGGGACAGGGGACCTCCTACGAGCAGTACTTC
few TRBJ2-1 TRBV5-1 . CASSPRAASYNEQFF TGCGCCAGCAGCCCGAGAGCGGCTTCATACAATGAGCAGTTCTTC
many TRBJ2-2 TRBV7-2 . CASSWTGELFF TGTGCCAGCAGCTGGACCGGGGAGCTGTTTTTT
few TRBJ2-3 TRBV12-5 . CASGLADTQYF TGTGCTAGTGGTTTGGCCGATACGCAGTATTTT
. TRBJ2-7 TRBV14 . CASSQIWDEQYF TGTGCCAGCAGCCAAATTTGGGACGAGCAGTACTTC
. TRBJ1-6 TRBV5-1 TRBD1 CASSSSGAGGSSPLHF TGCGCCAGCAGCTCGTCAGGGGCAGGGGGCTCTTCACCCCTCCACTTT
many TRBJ2-3 TRBV6-2/TRBV6-3 . CASSSGGRFTDTQYF TGTGCCAGCAGTTCCGGGGGCCGTTTCACAGATACGCAGTATTTT
. TRBJ2-3 TRBV7-8 . CASSSSPARAGTDTQYF TGTGCCAGCAGCTCGTCCCCGGCCAGGGCAGGGACAGATACGCAGTATTTT
many TRBJ2-2 TRBV7-7 . CASSLSGVAGELFF TGTGCCAGCAGCTTATCTGGGGTGGCCGGGGAGCTGTTTTTT
many TRBJ2-7 TRBV25-1 TRBD1 CASSASTGRLSYEQYF TGTGCCAGCAGTGCGTCGACAGGGCGCCTCTCCTACGAGCAGTACTTC
many TRBJ1-1 TRBV21-1 . CASSGEQLNTEAFF TGTGCCAGCAGCGGCGAGCAGCTGAACACTGAAGCTTTCTTT
many TRBJ2-5 TRBV10-2 . CASRWGTQETQYF TGCGCCAGCAGGTGGGGAACCCAAGAGACCCAGTACTTC
. TRBJ2-5 TRBV7-6 . CASSPLSWYQETQYF TGTGCCAGCAGCCCACTGTCCTGGTACCAAGAGACCCAGTACTTC
. TRBJ1-4 TRBV6-6 . CASSHSFEKLFF TGTGCCAGCAGTCACAGTTTTGAAAAACTGTTTTTT
. TRBJ1-5 TRBV7-2 . CASSSSAGQPQHF TGTGCCAGCAGCTCCTCGGCCGGCCAGCCCCAGCATTTT
many TRBJ1-1 TRBV20-1 TRBD1 CSAPGTGGWDTEAFF TGCAGTGCCCCTGGGACAGGGGGATGGGACACTGAAGCTTTCTTT
many TRBJ1-2 TRBV7-8 . CASSWVPNYGYTF TGTGCCAGCAGCTGGGTCCCAAACTATGGCTACACCTTC
many TRBJ2-7 TRBV6-1 . CASSNQGRQYF TGTGCCAGCAGTAACCAGGGGCGACAGTACTTC
few TRBJ2-2 TRBV7-6 TRBD1 CASSPQGATSGELFF TGTGCCAGCAGCCCACAGGGGGCTACTTCCGGGGAGCTGTTTTTT
few TRBJ1-2 TRBV9 . CASSVDAGTYGYTF TGTGCCAGCAGCGTAGACGCAGGAACCTATGGCTACACCTTC